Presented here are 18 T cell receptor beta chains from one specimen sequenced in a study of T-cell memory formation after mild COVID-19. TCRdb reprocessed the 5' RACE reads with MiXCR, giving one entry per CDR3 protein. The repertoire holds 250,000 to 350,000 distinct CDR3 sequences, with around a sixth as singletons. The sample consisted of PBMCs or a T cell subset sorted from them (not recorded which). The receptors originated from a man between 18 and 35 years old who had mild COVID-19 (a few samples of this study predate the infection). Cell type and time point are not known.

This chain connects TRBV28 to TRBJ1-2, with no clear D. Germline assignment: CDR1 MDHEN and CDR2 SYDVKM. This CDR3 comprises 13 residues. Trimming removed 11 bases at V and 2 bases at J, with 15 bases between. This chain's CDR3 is CAVRGRKNYGYTF. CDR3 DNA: TGTGCCGTACGCGGACGTAAAAACTATGGCTACACCTTC.

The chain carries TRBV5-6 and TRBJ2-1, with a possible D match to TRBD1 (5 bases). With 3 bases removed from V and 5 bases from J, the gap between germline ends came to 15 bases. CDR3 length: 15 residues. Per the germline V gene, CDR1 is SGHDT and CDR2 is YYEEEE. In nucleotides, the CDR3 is TGTGCCAGCAGCTCAGCTACTACAGGCAACAATGAGCAGTTCTTC. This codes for CASSSATTGNNEQFF.

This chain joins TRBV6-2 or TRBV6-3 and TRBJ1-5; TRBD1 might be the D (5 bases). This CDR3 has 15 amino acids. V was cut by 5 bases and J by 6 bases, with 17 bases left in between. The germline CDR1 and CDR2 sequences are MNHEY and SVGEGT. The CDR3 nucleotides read TGTGCCAGCAGTAAGACAGCTTTTCAGGGTCAGCCCCAGCATTTT. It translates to CASSKTAFQGQPQHF.

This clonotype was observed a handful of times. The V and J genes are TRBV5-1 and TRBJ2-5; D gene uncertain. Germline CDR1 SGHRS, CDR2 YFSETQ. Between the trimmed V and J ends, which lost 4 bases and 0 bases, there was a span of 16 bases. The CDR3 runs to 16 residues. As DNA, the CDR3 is TGCGCCAGCAGCCCTGGCCAGACCCATTACCAAGAGACCCAGTACTTC. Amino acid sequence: CASSPGQTHYQETQYF.

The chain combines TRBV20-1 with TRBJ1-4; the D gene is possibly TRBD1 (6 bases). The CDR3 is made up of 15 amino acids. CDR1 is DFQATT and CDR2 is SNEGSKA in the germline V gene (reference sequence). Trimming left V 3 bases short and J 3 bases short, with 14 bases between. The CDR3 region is CSASPMTGPNEKLFF. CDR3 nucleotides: TGCAGTGCTAGCCCTATGACAGGACCTAATGAAAAACTGTTTTTT.

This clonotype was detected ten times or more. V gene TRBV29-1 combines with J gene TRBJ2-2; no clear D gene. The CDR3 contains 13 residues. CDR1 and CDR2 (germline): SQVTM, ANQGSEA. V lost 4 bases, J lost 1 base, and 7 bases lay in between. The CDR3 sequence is CSVATVNTGELFF. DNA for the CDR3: TGCAGCGTTGCTACAGTGAACACCGGGGAGCTGTTTTTT.

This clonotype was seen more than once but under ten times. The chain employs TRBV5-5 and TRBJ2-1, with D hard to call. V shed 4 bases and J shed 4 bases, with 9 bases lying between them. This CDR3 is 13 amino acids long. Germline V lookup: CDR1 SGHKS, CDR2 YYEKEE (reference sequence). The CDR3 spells CASSGTEYNEQFF. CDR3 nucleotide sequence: TGTGCCAGCAGCGGAACAGAGTACAATGAGCAGTTCTTC.

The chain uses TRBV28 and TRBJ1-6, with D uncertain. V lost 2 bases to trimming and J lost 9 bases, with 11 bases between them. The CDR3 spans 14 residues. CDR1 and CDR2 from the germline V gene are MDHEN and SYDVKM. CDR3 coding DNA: TGTGCCAGCAGTTTAGCAGGCTCAGGTTCACCCCTCCACTTT. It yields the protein CASSLAGSGSPLHF.

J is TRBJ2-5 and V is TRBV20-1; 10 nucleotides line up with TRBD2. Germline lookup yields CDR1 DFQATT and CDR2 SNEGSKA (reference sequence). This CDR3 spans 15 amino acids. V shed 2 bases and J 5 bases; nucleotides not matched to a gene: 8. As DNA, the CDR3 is TGCAGTGCTAGACCCCTAGCGGGGGCGTCGGAGACCCAGTACTTC. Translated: CSARPLAGASETQYF.

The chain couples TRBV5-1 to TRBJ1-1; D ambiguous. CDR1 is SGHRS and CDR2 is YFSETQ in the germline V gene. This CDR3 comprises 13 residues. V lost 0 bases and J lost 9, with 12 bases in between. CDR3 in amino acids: CASSLAGSVQAFF. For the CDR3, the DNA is TGCGCCAGCAGCTTGGCGGGCAGCGTCCAAGCTTTCTTT.

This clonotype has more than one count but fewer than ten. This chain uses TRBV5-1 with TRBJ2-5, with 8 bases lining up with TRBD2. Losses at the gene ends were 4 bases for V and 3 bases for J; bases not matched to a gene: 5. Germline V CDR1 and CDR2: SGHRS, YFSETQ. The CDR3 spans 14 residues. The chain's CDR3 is CASSPTSEEETQYF. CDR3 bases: TGCGCCAGCAGCCCGACTAGCGAGGAAGAGACCCAGTACTTC. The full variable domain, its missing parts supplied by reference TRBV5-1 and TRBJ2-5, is KAGVTQTPRYLIKTRGQQVTLSCSPISGHRSVSWYQQTPGQGLQFLFEYFSETQRNKGNFPGRFSGRQFSNSRSEMNVSTLELGDSALYLCASSPTSEEETQYFGPGTRLLVL.

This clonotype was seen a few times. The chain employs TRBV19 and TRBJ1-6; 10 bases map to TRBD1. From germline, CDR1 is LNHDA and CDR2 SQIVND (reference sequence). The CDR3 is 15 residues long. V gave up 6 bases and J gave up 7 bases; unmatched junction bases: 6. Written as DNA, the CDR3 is TGTGCCAGTAGCCCGACAGGGGGCCGGAATTCACCCCTCCACTTT. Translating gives CASSPTGGRNSPLHF.

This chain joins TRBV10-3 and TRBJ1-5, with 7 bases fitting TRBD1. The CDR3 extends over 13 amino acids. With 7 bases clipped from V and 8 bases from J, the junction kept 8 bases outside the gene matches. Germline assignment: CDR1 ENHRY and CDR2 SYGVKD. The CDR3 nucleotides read TGTGCCATCAATAGGGGGCTGGATGAGCCCCAGCATTTT. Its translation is CAINRGLDEPQHF.

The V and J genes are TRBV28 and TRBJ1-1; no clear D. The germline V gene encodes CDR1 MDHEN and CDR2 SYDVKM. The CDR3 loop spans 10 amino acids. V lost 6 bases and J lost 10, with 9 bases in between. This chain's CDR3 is CASSHERAFF. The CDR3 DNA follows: TGTGCCAGCAGCCACGAAAGAGCTTTCTTT.

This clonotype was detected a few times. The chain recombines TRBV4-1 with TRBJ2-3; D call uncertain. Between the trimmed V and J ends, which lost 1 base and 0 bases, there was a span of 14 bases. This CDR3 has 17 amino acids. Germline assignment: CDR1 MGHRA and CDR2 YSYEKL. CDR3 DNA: TGCGCCAGCAGCCAAGGCGGCCTAGACAAAAGCACAGATACGCAGTATTTT. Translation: CASSQGGLDKSTDTQYF.

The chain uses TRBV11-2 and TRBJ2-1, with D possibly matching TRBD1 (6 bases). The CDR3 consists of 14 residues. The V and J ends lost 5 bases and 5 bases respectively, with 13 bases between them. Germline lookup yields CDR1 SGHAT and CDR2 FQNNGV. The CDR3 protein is CASSPQGLHNEQFF. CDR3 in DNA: TGTGCCAGCAGCCCACAGGGTTTGCACAATGAGCAGTTCTTC.

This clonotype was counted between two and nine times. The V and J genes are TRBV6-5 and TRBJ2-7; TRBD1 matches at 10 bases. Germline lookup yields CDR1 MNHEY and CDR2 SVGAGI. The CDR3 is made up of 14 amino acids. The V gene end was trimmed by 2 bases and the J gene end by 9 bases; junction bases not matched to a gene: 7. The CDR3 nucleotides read TGTGCCAGCAGTTACGACAGGGGGCGAGGCGGGCAGTACTTC. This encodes CASSYDRGRGGQYF.

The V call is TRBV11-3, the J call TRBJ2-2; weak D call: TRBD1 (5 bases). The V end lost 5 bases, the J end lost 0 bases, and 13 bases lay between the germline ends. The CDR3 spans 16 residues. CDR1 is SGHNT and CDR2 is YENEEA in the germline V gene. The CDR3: CASSLGGAANTGELFF. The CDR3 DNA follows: TGTGCCAGCAGCCTAGGTGGGGCAGCGAACACCGGGGAGCTGTTTTTT.